The 24 T cell receptor beta chains given below trace back to one sample, sequenced in a study of T cells in Graves' hyperthyroidism and ophthalmopathy. There were TCR beta CDR3 regions amplified from RNA transcripts. The HTBI primer set was used in a first-round RT-PCR of the TCR CDR3. Using its own MiXCR run on the multiplex PCR reads, TCRdb lists one record per CDR3 protein. The sample holds 300,000 to 400,000 distinct CDR3 sequences, about 21% seen once. What was sequenced was blood. Receptors were obtained from a woman in her 50s with Graves' hyperthyroidism.

This clonotype has a count of ten or more. CDR3 amino acids: CASSEGGGPSTDTQYF. CDR3 sequence (DNA): TGTGCCAGCAGTGAAGGGGGGGGACCTAGCACAGATACGCAGTATTTT. The V gene is TRBV6-1, the J gene TRBJ2-3, with 7 positions matching TRBD2. The CDR3 contains 16 residues. After removal of 1 base from V and 0 bases from J, the junction contained 4 bases not matched to a gene. The germline V gene has CDR1 MNHNS and CDR2 SASEGT.

CDR3 amino acids: CSAPQGLTQYF. The CDR3 region has the DNA TGCAGTGCTCCCCAGGGGTTAACCCAGTACTTC. The chain is built from TRBV20-1 and TRBJ2-5; D possibly corresponds to TRBD1 (6 bases). CDR3 length: 11 amino acids. CDR1 and CDR2 from the germline V gene are DFQATT and SNEGSKA (reference sequence). V lost 5 bases to trimming and J lost 8 bases, with 12 bases between them.

This clonotype appeared many times. This chain joins TRBV5-1 and TRBJ2-2, with 8 bases lining up with TRBD1. With 0 bases clipped from V and 7 bases from J, the junction kept 5 bases outside the gene matches. CDR1 and CDR2 from the germline V gene are SGHRS and YFSETQ. This CDR3 is built from 15 residues. The DNA of the CDR3 is TGCGCCAGCAGCTTGGGACAGGGGCGCGGCGGGGAGCTGTTTTTT. It translates to CASSLGQGRGGELFF. Supplemented by reference TRBV5-1 and TRBJ2-2, the full variable domain reads KAGVTQTPRYLIKTRGQQVTLSCSPISGHRSVSWYQQTPGQGLQFLFEYFSETQRNKGNFPGRFSGRQFSNSRSEMNVSTLELGDSALYLCASSLGQGRGGELFFGEGSRLTVL.

In its sample, this clonotype was seen a few times. The V and J genes are TRBV14 and TRBJ2-7; tentatively, D is TRBD2 (6 bases). The germline CDR1 and CDR2 sequences are SGHDN and FVKESK. The CDR3 runs 15 residues. V was pared by 0 bases and J by 3 bases, with 12 bases between. CDR3 nucleotides: TGTGCCAGCAGCCAAGAAAATCGGGGGAACTACGAGCAGTACTTC. This gives the protein CASSQENRGNYEQYF.

In its sample, this clonotype was seen many times. The chain employs TRBV5-1 and TRBJ1-1; D unclear. Germline values: CDR1 SGHRS, CDR2 YFSETQ. The CDR3 has 13 amino acids. The germline V and J ends were trimmed by 0 bases and 4 bases, with 7 bases remaining between them. The CDR3 sequence is CASSLAGSTEAFF. The CDR3 nucleotides are TGCGCCAGCAGCTTGGCTGGGTCCACTGAAGCTTTCTTT. Using reference TRBV5-1 and TRBJ1-1 for the parts outside the CDR3, the full variable domain is KAGVTQTPRYLIKTRGQQVTLSCSPISGHRSVSWYQQTPGQGLQFLFEYFSETQRNKGNFPGRFSGRQFSNSRSEMNVSTLELGDSALYLCASSLAGSTEAFFGQGTRLTVV.

V is TRBV5-5 and J is TRBJ2-1; 7 bases align to TRBD1. The junction had 7 bases not matched to a gene; V was cut back by 3 bases and J by 4 bases. Germline V gene lookup returns CDR1 SGHKS and CDR2 YYEKEE (reference sequence). CDR3 length: 15 amino acids. The CDR3 region has the DNA TGTGCCAGCAGCTACGAGGGGGCCCTTTACAATGAGCAGTTCTTC. It translates to CASSYEGALYNEQFF.

A few counts support this clonotype. This chain joins TRBV9 and TRBJ2-3, with a weak D call TRBD2 (5 bases). Per the germline V gene, CDR1 is SGDLS and CDR2 is YYNGEE. V lost 3 bases and J 0 bases, leaving 8 bases between the germline ends. CDR3 length: 14 residues. The CDR3 protein is CASSADWSTDTQYF. CDR3 DNA sequence: TGTGCCAGCAGCGCGGACTGGAGCACAGATACGCAGTATTTT.

The chain links TRBV20-1 to TRBJ1-1; the D is unclear. Per germline, CDR1 DFQATT and CDR2 SNEGSKA (reference sequence). This CDR3 contains 15 residues. V lost 4 bases and J lost 6, with 21 bases in between. The CDR3 DNA follows: TGCAGTGCTAAGTCACCGCAGGTGCCCGGCCCTGAAGCTTTCTTT. The encoded protein is CSAKSPQVPGPEAFF.

The rearrangement joins TRBV11-2 to TRBJ1-5; maybe TRBD1 (6 bases). The CDR3 contains 14 residues. The germline CDR1 and CDR2 sequences are SGHAT and FQNNGV. V was pared by 5 bases and J by 9 bases, with 17 bases between. CDR3 residues: CASSLAGTMTPQHF. For the CDR3, the DNA is TGTGCCAGCAGCCTTGCCGGGACAATGACGCCCCAGCATTTT.

This clonotype was seen a handful of times. This chain links TRBV9 with TRBJ1-1, with D tentatively TRBD1 (5 bases). Trimming took 3 bases from V and 3 from J, leaving 15 bases between them. The CDR3 extends over 15 amino acids. In germline, CDR1 is SGDLS, CDR2 YYNGEE. The CDR3 here is CASSEQASGDTEAFF. In nucleotides, the CDR3 is TGTGCCAGCAGCGAACAGGCTTCCGGGGACACTGAAGCTTTCTTT.

This clonotype was picked up many times. The chain combines TRBV11-2 with TRBJ1-2, with D possibly matching TRBD1 (5 bases). V was cut by 5 bases and J by 4 bases, with 17 bases left in between. Per the germline V gene, CDR1 is SGHAT and CDR2 is FQNNGV. CDR3 size: 15 residues. CDR3 region: CASSTKWRGGYGYTF. CDR3 nucleotide sequence: TGTGCCAGCAGCACAAAGTGGCGGGGCGGCTATGGCTACACCTTC.

The chain joins TRBV4-3 to TRBJ2-1; D is unresolved. Looked up from germline, CDR1 is LGHNA and CDR2 is YSLEER. The germline V and J ends were trimmed by 4 bases and 2 bases, with 9 bases remaining between them. CDR3 length: 14 residues. CDR3 residues: CASSPGSPYNEQFF. Here the CDR3 DNA reads TGCGCCAGCAGCCCTGGATCCCCCTACAATGAGCAGTTCTTC.

There are many counts of this clonotype. The V gene is TRBV9, the J gene TRBJ2-7; tentative D call: TRBD2 (5 bases). The V end was cut by 4 bases, the J end by 9 bases, with 23 bases between. The germline V gene has CDR1 SGDLS and CDR2 YYNGEE. The CDR3 extends over 15 amino acids. The CDR3 sequence: CASSPDLANSGGQYF. In nucleotides, the CDR3 is TGTGCCAGCAGCCCGGACCTGGCTAACAGCGGAGGGCAGTACTTC. Variable domain in full (rest from reference TRBV9 and TRBJ2-7): DSGVTQTPKHLITATGQRVTLRCSPRSGDLSVYWYQQSLDQGLQFLIQYYNGEERAKGNILERFSAQQFPDLHSELNLSSLELGDSALYFCASSPDLANSGGQYFGPGTRLTVT.

The CDR3: CASGDQATNEKLFF. Written as DNA, the CDR3 is TGTGCCTCGGGGGATCAAGCAACTAATGAAAAACTGTTTTTT. The chain joins TRBV19 to TRBJ1-4, with D possibly TRBD1 on 5 matching bases. The germline CDR1 and CDR2 sequences are LNHDA and SQIVND (reference sequence). V dropped 11 bases and J dropped 0 bases, with 13 bases sitting between them. CDR3 length equals 14 residues.

This clonotype was picked up many times. The gene calls are TRBV24-1 and TRBJ2-3; 9 nucleotides agree with TRBD2. Per germline, CDR1 KGHDR and CDR2 SFDVKD. The CDR3 contains 15 residues. J was trimmed by 4 bases and V by 6 bases; bases with no gene match: 7. The CDR3 reads CATSLGLAGSDTQYF. The DNA of the CDR3 is TGTGCCACCAGTTTGGGTCTAGCGGGATCAGATACGCAGTATTTT.

The chain carries TRBV7-9 and TRBJ2-3; D is ambiguous. The CDR3 loop spans 11 amino acids. V was cut by 1 base and J by 11 bases, with 7 bases left in between. CDR1 and CDR2 (germline): SEHNR, FQNEAQ (reference sequence). CDR3 nucleotide sequence: TGTGCCAGCAGCTTAGAGGCATTGCAGTATTTT. It specifies CASSLEALQYF.

At least ten counts were recorded for this clonotype. The rearrangement joins TRBV28 to TRBJ2-3; 7 bases match TRBD1. Germline-derived CDR1 and CDR2 are MDHEN and SYDVKM. Germline trimming cut 6 bases from V and 1 base from J; bases unmatched to any gene: 10. This CDR3 has 16 amino acids. The CDR3 here is CASRDRQGEGTDTQYF. CDR3 in DNA: TGTGCCAGCAGAGACCGACAGGGAGAGGGCACAGATACGCAGTATTTT.

V gene TRBV15 combines with J gene TRBJ2-7; D unresolved. This CDR3 comprises 15 residues. The germline gives CDR1 LNHNV, CDR2 YYDKDF (reference sequence). V lost 4 bases and J lost 6, with 19 bases in between. CDR3 DNA sequence: TGTGCCACCAGCACGTGGCTGCGCGGCCGGCTCGAGCAGTACTTC. Translating it yields CATSTWLRGRLEQYF. Based on the CDR3 plus reference TRBV15 and TRBJ2-7, the full variable domain is DAMVIQNPRYQVTQFGKPVTLSCSQTLNHNVMYWYQQKSSQAPKLLFHYYDKDFNNEADTPDNFQSRRPNTSFCFLDIRSPGLGDTAMYLCATSTWLRGRLEQYFGPGTRLTVT.

This chain connects TRBV20-1 to TRBJ2-7; unclear D gene. CDR3 length: 17 residues. Germline CDR1 reads DFQATT; CDR2 reads SNEGSKA (reference sequence). V lost 0 bases, J lost 4 bases, and 22 bases lay in between. CDR3 sequence (DNA): TGCAGTGCTAGAGATGCCATTCTGGTAAATTTAGGTTACGAGCAGTACTTC. It translates to CSARDAILVNLGYEQYF.

This clonotype was seen repeatedly, ten times or more. The chain uses TRBV2 and TRBJ1-1; D gene ambiguous. CDR3 length: 14 residues. V lost 3 bases to trimming and J lost 1 base, with 9 bases between them. In germline, CDR1 is SNHLY, CDR2 FYNNEI. Here the CDR3 reads CASSEEVGNTEAFF. CDR3 nucleotides: TGTGCCAGCAGTGAGGAAGTAGGGAACACTGAAGCTTTCTTT.

This clonotype has a handful of counts. J is TRBJ2-7 and V is TRBV30; tentative D call: TRBD1 (6 bases). The length of the CDR3 is 13 residues. Germline-derived CDR1 and CDR2 are GTSNPN and SVGIG (reference sequence). V dropped 5 bases and J dropped 1 base, with 12 bases sitting between them. The CDR3 coding sequence is TGTGCCTGGGCCCGGGACACGTCCTACGAGCAGTACTTC. It is translated as CAWARDTSYEQYF.

The V gene is TRBV6-1, the J gene TRBJ2-7; possible D gene TRBD1, 7 bases. V was trimmed by 5 bases and J by 7 bases, leaving 12 bases between them. The CDR3 covers 12 residues. Per the germline V gene, CDR1 is MNHNS and CDR2 is SASEGT. The CDR3 loop is CASSSSGGEQYF. CDR3 bases: TGTGCCAGCAGTTCTTCAGGGGGGGAGCAGTACTTC.

This clonotype was counted ten times or more. The V call is TRBV7-2, the J call TRBJ1-5; no reliable D call. The CDR3 consists of 17 residues. Germline loops: CDR1 SGHTA, CDR2 FQGNSA. The V and J ends lost 5 bases and 0 bases respectively, with 17 bases between them. Here the CDR3 reads CASSQAPRALSNQPQHF. CDR3 nucleotide sequence: TGTGCCAGCAGCCAAGCCCCCAGAGCGCTTAGCAATCAGCCCCAGCATTTT.

This clonotype was found a few times. This chain links TRBV15 with TRBJ2-3; TRBD2 matches 14 bases. Germline V gene sequence: CDR1 LNHNV, CDR2 YYDKDF (reference sequence). This CDR3 has 18 residues. Trimming cost V 7 bases and J 1 base; bases outside gene matches: 10. CDR3 loop: CATTMTSGGAGGTDTQYF. CDR3 bases: TGTGCCACCACCATGACTAGCGGGGGGGCCGGAGGCACAGATACGCAGTATTTT.